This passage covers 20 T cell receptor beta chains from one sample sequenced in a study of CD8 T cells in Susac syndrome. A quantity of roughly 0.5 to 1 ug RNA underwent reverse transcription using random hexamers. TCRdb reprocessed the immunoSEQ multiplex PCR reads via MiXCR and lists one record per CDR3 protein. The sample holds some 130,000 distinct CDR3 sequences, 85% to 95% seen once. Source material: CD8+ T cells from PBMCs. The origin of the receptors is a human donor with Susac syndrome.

CDR3: CAWMGSGYNEQFF. CDR3 bases: TGTGCCTGGATGGGTAGCGGTTACAATGAGCAGTTCTTC. V gene TRBV30 combines with J gene TRBJ2-1; perhaps TRBD2 as D (6 bases). V dropped 4 bases and J dropped 4 bases, with 11 bases sitting between them. The germline CDR1 and CDR2 sequences are GTSNPN and SVGIG (reference sequence). The CDR3 runs 13 residues.

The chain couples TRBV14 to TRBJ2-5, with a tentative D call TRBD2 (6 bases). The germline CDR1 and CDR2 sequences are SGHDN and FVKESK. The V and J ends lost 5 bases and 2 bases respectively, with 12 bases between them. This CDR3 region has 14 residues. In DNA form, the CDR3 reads TGTGCCAGCAGCTTGGGACTCCCTCAAGAGACCCAGTACTTC. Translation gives CASSLGLPQETQYF.

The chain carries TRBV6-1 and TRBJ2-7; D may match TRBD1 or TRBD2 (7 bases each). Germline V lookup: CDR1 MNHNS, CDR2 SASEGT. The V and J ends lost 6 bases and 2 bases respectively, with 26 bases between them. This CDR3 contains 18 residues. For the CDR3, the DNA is TGTGCCAGCAGCTTTAAACAGGGGTCGAGCGGGGACCCCTACGAGCAGTACTTC. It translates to CASSFKQGSSGDPYEQYF.

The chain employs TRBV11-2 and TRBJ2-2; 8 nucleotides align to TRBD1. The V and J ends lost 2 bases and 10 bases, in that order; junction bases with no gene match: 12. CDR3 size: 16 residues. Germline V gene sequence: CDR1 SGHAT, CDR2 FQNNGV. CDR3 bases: TGTGCCAGCAGCTTACCCCGGGACAGGATAGTGGAGGAGCTGTTTTTT. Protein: CASSLPRDRIVEELFF.

CDR3 loop: CASSQDPAGWPSGANVLTF. Here the CDR3 DNA reads TGTGCCAGCAGCCAAGATCCCGCAGGCTGGCCCTCTGGGGCCAACGTCCTGACTTTC. The J gene is TRBJ2-6, the V gene TRBV14; D not resolved. The CDR3 is 19 amino acids. Germline CDR1 SGHDN, CDR2 FVKESK. Between the trimmed V and J ends, which lost 0 bases and 0 bases, there was a span of 15 bases.

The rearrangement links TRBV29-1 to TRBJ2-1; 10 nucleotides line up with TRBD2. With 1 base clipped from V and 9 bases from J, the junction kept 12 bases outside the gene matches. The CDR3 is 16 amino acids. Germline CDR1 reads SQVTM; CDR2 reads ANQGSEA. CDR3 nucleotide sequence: TGCAGCGTTGAAGTTTATCGGCTAGCGGGAGTGGTTGAGCAGTTCTTC. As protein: CSVEVYRLAGVVEQFF.

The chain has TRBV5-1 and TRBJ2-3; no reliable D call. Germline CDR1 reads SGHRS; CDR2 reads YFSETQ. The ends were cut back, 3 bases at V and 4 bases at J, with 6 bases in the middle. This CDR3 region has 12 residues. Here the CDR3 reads CASSYQADTQYF. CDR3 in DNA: TGCGCCAGCAGCTATCAGGCAGATACGCAGTATTTT.

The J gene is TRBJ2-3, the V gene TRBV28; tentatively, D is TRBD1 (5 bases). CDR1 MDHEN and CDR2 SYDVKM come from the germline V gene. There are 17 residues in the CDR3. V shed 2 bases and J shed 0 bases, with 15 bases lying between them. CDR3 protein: CASSLPADRTSTDTQYF. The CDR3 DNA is TGTGCCAGCAGTTTACCCGCCGACAGAACTAGCACAGATACGCAGTATTTT.

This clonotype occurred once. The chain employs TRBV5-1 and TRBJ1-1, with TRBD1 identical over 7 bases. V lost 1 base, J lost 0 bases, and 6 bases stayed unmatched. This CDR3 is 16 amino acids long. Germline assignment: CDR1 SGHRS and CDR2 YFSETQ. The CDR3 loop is CASSLYRDSVNTEAFF. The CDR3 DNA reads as TGCGCCAGCAGCTTGTACCGGGACAGTGTGAACACTGAAGCTTTCTTT.

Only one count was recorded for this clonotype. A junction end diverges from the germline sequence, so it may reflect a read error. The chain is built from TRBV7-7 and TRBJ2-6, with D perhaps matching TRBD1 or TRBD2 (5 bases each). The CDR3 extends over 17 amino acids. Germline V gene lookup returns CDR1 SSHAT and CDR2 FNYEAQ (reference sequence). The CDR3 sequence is CASTRLGTSSGANVLTF. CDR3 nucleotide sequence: TGTGCTAGCACTAGATTGGGGACGAGCTCTGGGGCCAACGTCCTGACTTTC.

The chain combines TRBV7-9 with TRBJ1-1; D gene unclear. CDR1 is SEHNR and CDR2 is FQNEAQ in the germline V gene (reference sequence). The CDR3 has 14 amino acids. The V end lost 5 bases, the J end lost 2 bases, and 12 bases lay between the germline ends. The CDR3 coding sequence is TGTGCCAGCAGCCAACCGGCTGGAAACACTGAAGCTTTCTTT. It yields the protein CASSQPAGNTEAFF.

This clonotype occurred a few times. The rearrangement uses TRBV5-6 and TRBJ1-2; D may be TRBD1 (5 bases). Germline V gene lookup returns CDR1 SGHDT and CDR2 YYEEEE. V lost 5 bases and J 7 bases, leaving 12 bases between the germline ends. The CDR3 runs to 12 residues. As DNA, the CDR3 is TGTGCCAGCAGTCCAGGGAGTGGTGGCTACACCTTC. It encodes CASSPGSGGYTF.

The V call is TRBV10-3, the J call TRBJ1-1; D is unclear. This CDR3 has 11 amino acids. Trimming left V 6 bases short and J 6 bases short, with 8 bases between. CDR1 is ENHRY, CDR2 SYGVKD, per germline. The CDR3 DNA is TGTGCCATCAGCGGGGAGTCTGAAGCTTTCTTT. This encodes CAISGESEAFF.

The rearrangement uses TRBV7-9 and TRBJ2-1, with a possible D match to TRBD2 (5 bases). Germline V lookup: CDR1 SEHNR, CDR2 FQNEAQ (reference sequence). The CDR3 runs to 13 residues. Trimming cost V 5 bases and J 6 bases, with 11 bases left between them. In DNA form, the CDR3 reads TGTGCCAGCAGCAACGCTAGCACCAATGAGCAGTTCTTC. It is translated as CASSNASTNEQFF.

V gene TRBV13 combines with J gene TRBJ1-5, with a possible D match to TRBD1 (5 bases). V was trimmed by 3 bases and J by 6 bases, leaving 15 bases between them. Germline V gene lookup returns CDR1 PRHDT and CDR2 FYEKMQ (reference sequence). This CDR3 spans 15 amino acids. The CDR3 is CASSFRQGDGQPQHF. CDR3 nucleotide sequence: TGTGCCAGCAGCTTCCGGCAGGGTGACGGTCAGCCCCAGCATTTT. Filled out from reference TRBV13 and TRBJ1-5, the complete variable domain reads AAGVIQSPRHLIKEKRETATLKCYPIPRHDTVYWYQQGPGQDPQFLISFYEKMQSDKGSIPDRFSAQQFSDYHSELNMSSLELGDSALYFCASSFRQGDGQPQHFGDGTRLSIL.

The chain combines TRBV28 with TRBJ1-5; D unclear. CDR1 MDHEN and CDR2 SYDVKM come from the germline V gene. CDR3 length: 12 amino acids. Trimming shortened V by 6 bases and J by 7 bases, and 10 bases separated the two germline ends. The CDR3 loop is CASRTAVQPQHF. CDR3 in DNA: TGTGCCAGCAGGACGGCGGTCCAGCCCCAGCATTTT.

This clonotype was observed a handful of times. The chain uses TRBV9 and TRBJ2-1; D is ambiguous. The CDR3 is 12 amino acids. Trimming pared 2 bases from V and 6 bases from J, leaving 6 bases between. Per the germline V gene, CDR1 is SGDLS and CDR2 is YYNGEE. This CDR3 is CASSVGANEQFF. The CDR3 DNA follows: TGTGCCAGCAGCGTCGGTGCCAATGAGCAGTTCTTC.

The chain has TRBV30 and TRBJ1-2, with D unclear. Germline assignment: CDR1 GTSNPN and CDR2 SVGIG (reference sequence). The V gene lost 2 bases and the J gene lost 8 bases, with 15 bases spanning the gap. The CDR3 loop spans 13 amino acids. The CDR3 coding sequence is TGTGCCTGGAGTACGGAGCCCCAGCTGGGCTACACCTTC. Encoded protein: CAWSTEPQLGYTF. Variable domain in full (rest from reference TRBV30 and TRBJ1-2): SQTIHQWPATLVQPVGSPLSLECTVEGTSNPNLYWYRQAAGRGLQLLFYSVGIGQISSEVPQNLSASRPQDRQFILSSKKLLLSDSGFYLCAWSTEPQLGYTFGSGTRLTVV.

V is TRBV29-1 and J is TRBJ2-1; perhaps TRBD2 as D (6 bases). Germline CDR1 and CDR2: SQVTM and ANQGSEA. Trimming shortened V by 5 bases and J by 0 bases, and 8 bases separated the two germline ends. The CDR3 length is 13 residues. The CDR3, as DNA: TGCAGCGTTTACGGGAGCTCCTACAATGAGCAGTTCTTC. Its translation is CSVYGSSYNEQFF.

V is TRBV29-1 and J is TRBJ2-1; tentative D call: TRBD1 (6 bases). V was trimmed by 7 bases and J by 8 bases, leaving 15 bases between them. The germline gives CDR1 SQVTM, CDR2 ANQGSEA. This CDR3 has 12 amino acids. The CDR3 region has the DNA TGCAGCGCGCCCCTACAGGGATATGAGCAGTTCTTC. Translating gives CSAPLQGYEQFF.